This T cell receptor (beta chain) was identified in a study of T cells in Graves' hyperthyroidism and ophthalmopathy. Study background: Blood was drawn when the patient was first diagnosed and still untreated.

RNA transcripts served as the template for amplifying TCR beta CDR3 regions. Initially, a first-round RT-PCR of the TCR CDR3 employed the HTBI primer set. Each CDR3 protein gets one entry after TCRdb re-called the multiplex PCR reads with MiXCR. The sample records a few hundred thousand distinct CDR3 sequences, 20% to 25% being singletons. Study results and limitations: Stable hyperthyroidism was told apart from ophthalmopathy by a model built on 13 V-J features. The model foresaw ophthalmopathy a median approximately 6.3 months prior to onset.

Patients were aged 18 to 65, had disease duration under 2 months, and had newly diagnosed hyperthyroidism. This clonotype was seen a few times. What it binds is not known. The sequence came from a man over 45 with Graves' hyperthyroidism. The specimen was blood.

CDR3 sequence reads: CASSESPRGYGASGDSYEQYF. The CDR3 DNA is TGCGCCAGCAGTGAGTCTCCTCGTGGATATGGGGCTAGCGGAGACTCCTACGAGCAGTACTTC. V gene TRBV10-1 combines with J gene TRBJ2-7; 7 bases map to TRBD2. Germline CDR1 WNHNN, CDR2 SYGVQD (reference sequence). The CDR3 extends over 21 amino acids. V lost 0 bases and J lost 0; bases outside the gene matches: 20.